This passage covers 6 T cell receptor beta chains from one sample sequenced in a study of T-cell reconstitution after alpha-beta-depleted transplantation in children. The TCRbeta library was prepared with unique molecular identifiers. A single record per CDR3 protein comes from TCRdb applying MiXCR to the PCR reads. Of about 460,000 distinct CDR3 sequences listed, 9.5% to 15% were seen once; the top ten hold about 6%. The sample was PBMCs from the stem cell graft donor, taken from the stem cell graft. Every receptor here comes from a human donor who donated a stem cell graft to a child with combined immunodeficiency.

The chain uses TRBV19 and TRBJ1-5, with D hard to call. V was pared by 3 bases and J by 0 bases, with 9 bases between. CDR3 length: 15 amino acids. From germline, CDR1 is LNHDA and CDR2 SQIVND (reference sequence). The CDR3 region is CASSIGGNSNQPQHF. The CDR3 DNA reads as TGTGCCAGTAGTATCGGAGGGAATAGCAATCAGCCCCAGCATTTT.

In this sample, this clonotype turned up a few times. The chain has TRBV4-3 and TRBJ2-6; a possible D gene is TRBD1 (6 bases). CDR3 size: 17 residues. CDR1 LGHNA and CDR2 YSLEER come from the germline V gene. Between the trimmed V and J ends, which lost 4 bases and 1 base, there was a span of 14 bases. The CDR3 nucleotides are TGCGCCAGCAGCCGCCGAACTCAGGGGTCTGGGGCCAACGTCCTGACTTTC. Its protein product is CASSRRTQGSGANVLTF.

This clonotype was seen a few times. This rearrangement joins TRBV27 to TRBJ2-7; D possibly corresponds to TRBD1 (6 bases). This CDR3 is built from 14 residues. V dropped 3 bases and J dropped 2 bases, with 11 bases sitting between them. Germline CDR1 MNHEY, CDR2 SMNVEV (reference sequence). The CDR3 DNA is TGTGCCAGCAGTTTTTCGACAGGCACCTACGAGCAGTACTTC. This gives the protein CASSFSTGTYEQYF.

This clonotype was picked up a small number of times. V is TRBV2 and J is TRBJ2-1, with TRBD2 matching over 12 bases. J lost 0 bases, V lost 5 bases, and 5 bases had no gene match. The CDR3 totals 17 residues. Looked up from germline, CDR1 is SNHLY and CDR2 is FYNNEI. The CDR3 loop is CASSLMTSGSSYNEQFF. CDR3 sequence (DNA): TGTGCCAGCAGTCTAATGACTAGCGGGAGCTCCTACAATGAGCAGTTCTTC. Together with reference TRBV2 and TRBJ2-1, the CDR3 gives the full variable domain: EPEVTQTPSHQVTQMGQEVILRCVPISNHLYFYWYRQILGQKVEFLVSFYNNEISEKSEIFDDQFSVERPDGSNFTLKIRSTKLEDSAMYFCASSLMTSGSSYNEQFFGPGTRLTVL.

The chain is built from TRBV5-6 and TRBJ2-7; D is perhaps TRBD2 (5 bases). CDR1 SGHDT and CDR2 YYEEEE come from the germline V gene. Trimming took 0 bases from V and 3 from J, leaving 19 bases between them. The length of the CDR3 is 17 residues. CDR3 in DNA: TGTGCCAGCAGCTTGGCACTAGGCGGCGTCGCCGACTACGAGCAGTACTTC. Amino acid sequence: CASSLALGGVADYEQYF.

Of note for this clonotype: A read error may produce the germline difference seen at one junction end. The rearrangement uses TRBV7-2 and TRBJ1-5; no firm D call. This CDR3 contains 13 residues. Germline-derived CDR1 and CDR2 are SGHTA and FQGNSA. The CDR3 here is CARSLVANQPQHF. As DNA, the CDR3 is TGTGCCAGAAGCTTAGTTGCCAATCAGCCCCAGCATTTT.